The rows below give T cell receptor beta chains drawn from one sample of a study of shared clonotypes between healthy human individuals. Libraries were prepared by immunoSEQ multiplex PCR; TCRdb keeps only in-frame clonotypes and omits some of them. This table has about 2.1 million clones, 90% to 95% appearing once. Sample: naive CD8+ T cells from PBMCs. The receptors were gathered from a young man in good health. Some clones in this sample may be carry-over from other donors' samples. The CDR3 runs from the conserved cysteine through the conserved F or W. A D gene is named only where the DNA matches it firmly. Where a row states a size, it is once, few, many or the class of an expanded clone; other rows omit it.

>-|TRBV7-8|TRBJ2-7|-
TGTGCCAGCAGCTTAGCATCCGGGAGCTCCTACGAGCAGTACTTC
CASSLASGSSYEQYF
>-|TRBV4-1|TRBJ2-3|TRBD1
TGCGCCAGCAGCCGTTCCCGGGACAGGGGATTTGATACGCAGTATTTT
CASSRSRDRGFDTQYF
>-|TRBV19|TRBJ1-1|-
TGTGCCAGTAGGATGGGTGGAGGTGGGGGGAACACTGAAGCTTTCTTT
CASRMGGGGGNTEAFF
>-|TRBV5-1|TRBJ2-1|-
TGCGCCAGCAGCTTGTCCTGGGGGAATGAGCAGTTCTTC
CASSLSWGNEQFF
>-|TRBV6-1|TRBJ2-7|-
TGTGCCAGCCGGGGACGGAGTGCCTACGAGCAGTACTTC
CASRGRSAYEQYF
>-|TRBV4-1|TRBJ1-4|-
TGCGCCAGCAGCCAAGACAGGGTGGCGACTAATGAAAAACTGTTTTTT
CASSQDRVATNEKLFF
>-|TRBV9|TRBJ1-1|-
TGTGCCAGCAGAGAAGACGGGGGCGCTGAAGCTTTCTTT
CASREDGGAEAFF
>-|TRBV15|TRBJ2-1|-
TGTGCCTCGTTGGACCCTCAAGGGAGTCATGAGCAGTTCTTC
CASLDPQGSHEQFF
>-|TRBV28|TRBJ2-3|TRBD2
TGTGCCAGCAGTTTGGAGGGAGGGCCTGACACAGATACGCAGTATTTT
CASSLEGGPDTDTQYF
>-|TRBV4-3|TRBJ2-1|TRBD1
TGCGCCAGCAGCCAAGATTGGGGGACAGGGGTCTACAATGAGCAGTTCTTC
CASSQDWGTGVYNEQFF
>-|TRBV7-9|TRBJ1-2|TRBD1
TGTGCCAGCAGCTTAGTACCGGGGACAGGGACTGGCTACACCTTC
CASSLVPGTGTGYTF
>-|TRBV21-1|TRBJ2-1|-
TGTGCCAGCAGCAAACGGGAATTTGGACTAGCGGAGAAAAATGAGCAGTTCTTC
CASSKREFGLAEKNEQFF
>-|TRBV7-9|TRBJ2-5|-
TGTGCCAGCAGCCCCCCAAAGTACTTC
CASSPPKYF
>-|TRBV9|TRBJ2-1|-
TGTGCCAGTGGGGGACAAGGTCACAATGAGCAGTTCTTC
CASGGQGHNEQFF
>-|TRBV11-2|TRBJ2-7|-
TGTGCCAGCAGCTTCGGGGCTGCCGAGCAGTACTTC
CASSFGAAEQYF
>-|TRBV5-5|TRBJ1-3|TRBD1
TGTGCCAGCAACGACAGGGGCTTTGGAAACACCATATATTTT
CASNDRGFGNTIYF
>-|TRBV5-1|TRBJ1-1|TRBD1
TGCGCCAGCAGCGGCGGGACAGTAGGGCCTGAAGCTTTCTTT
CASSGGTVGPEAFF
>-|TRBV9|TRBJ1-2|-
TGTGCCAGCAGCGCGAGGGCAGCCGGGGATGGCTACACCTTC
CASSARAAGDGYTF
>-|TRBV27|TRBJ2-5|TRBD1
TGTGCCAGCAGTTTACGCGGGACAGGAGAGACCCAGTACTTC
CASSLRGTGETQYF
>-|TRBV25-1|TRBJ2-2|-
TGTGCCAGCAGTGAACACGGCAGACCGAACACCGGGGAGCTGTTTTTT
CASSEHGRPNTGELFF
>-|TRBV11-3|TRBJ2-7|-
TGTGCCAGCAGCCTCGGGACCCAGGGTGTCTACGAGCAGTACTTC
CASSLGTQGVYEQYF
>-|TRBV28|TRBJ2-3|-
TGTGCCAGCAGTTTCCCCCGCACAGATACGCAGTATTTT
CASSFPRTDTQYF
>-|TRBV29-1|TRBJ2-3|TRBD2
TGCAGCGCCCGGGGGGGAGAGAGGGGTAAAGATACGCAGTATTTT
CSARGGERGKDTQYF
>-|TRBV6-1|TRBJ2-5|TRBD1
TGTGCCAGCAGTGAAGACAGGGGGCTTGAGACCCAGTACTTC
CASSEDRGLETQYF
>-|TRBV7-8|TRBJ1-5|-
TGTGCCAGCAGCTTAGCCCCGACAGGCCCCTACCAGCATTTT
CASSLAPTGPYQHF
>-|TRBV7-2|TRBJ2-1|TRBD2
TGTGCCAGCAGCTCCCGAGTCCGGGGGGACTACAATGAGCAGTTCTTC
CASSSRVRGDYNEQFF
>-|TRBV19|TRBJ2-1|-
TGTGCCAGTAGCTGGTTCGGAGACAATGAGCAGTTCTTC
CASSWFGDNEQFF
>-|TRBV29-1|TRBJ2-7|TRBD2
TGCAGCGTTGAAGAGGGACTAGCGGCACCCTACGAGCAGTACTTC
CSVEEGLAAPYEQYF
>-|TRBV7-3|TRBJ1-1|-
TGTGCCAGCAGCTTAGGGCCATTGCGGGCTAAGAACACTGAAGCTTTCTTT
CASSLGPLRAKNTEAFF
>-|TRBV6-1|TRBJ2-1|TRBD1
TGTGCCAGCAGTGAATACAGGGGTGGACTGCTAGCTAGCTCCTACAATGAGCAGTTCTTC
CASSEYRGGLLASSYNEQFF
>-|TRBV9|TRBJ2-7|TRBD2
TGTGCCAGCAGCGCCGGACTAGCGGGGCCCTACGAGCAGTACTTC
CASSAGLAGPYEQYF
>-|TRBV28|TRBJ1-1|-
TGTGCCAGGACAGATGCTATGAACACTGAAGCTTTCTTT
CARTDAMNTEAFF
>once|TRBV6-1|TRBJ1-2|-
TGTGCCAGCAAGTTGGTCGAATTTAGCTACACCTTC
CASKLVEFSYTF
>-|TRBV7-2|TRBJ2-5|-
TGTGCCAGCAGCTTAATCCGGGCGGAGACCCAGTACTTC
CASSLIRAETQYF
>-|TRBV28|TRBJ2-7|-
TGTGCCAGCAGTTCACCTCTCATAGTTAGACCCTACGAGCAGTACTTC
CASSSPLIVRPYEQYF
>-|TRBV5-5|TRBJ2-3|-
TGTGCCAGCAGCTTTTGGGGGCGTAGCACAGATACGCAGTATTTT
CASSFWGRSTDTQYF
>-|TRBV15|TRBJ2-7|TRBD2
TGTGCCACCAGCAGAGATCCGGGCGGGAGGGGCTCCTACGAGCAGTACTTC
CATSRDPGGRGSYEQYF
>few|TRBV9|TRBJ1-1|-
TGTGCCAGCAGCGATTCAGGGAACACTGAAGCTTTCTTT
CASSDSGNTEAFF
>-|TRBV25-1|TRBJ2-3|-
TGTGCCAGCAGTGCGAGCCATCTGGATACGCAGTATTTT
CASSASHLDTQYF
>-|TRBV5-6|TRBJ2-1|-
TGTGCCAGCAGCACTGGACCCAATGAGCAGTTCTTC
CASSTGPNEQFF
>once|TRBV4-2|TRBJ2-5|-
TGTGCCAGCAGCCAAACTAGGGGCGAGACCCAGTACTTC
CASSQTRGETQYF
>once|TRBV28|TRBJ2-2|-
TGTGCCAGCAGTTCCAGTGACAGCAACACCGGGGAGCTGTTTTTT
CASSSSDSNTGELFF
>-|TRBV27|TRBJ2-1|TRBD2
TGTGCCAGCAGTTTATCCAATAGCGGGGTCAATGAGCAGTTCTTC
CASSLSNSGVNEQFF
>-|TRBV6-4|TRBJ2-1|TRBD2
TGTGCCAGCAGTGTTTCCGGGACTAGCGGGACCCATGAGCAGTTCTTC
CASSVSGTSGTHEQFF
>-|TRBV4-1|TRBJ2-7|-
TGCGCCAGCAGAGAGGGGGGCTCCTACGAGCAGTACTTC
CASREGGSYEQYF
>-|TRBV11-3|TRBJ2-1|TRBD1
TGTGCCAGCAGCTTCGGGACAGGGGTTTGGGATGAGCAGTTCTTC
CASSFGTGVWDEQFF
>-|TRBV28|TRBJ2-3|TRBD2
TGTGCCAGCAGCAGACTAGCGGATCTCACAGATACGCAGTATTTT
CASSRLADLTDTQYF
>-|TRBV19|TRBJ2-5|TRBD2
TGTGCCAGTAGCGGACGGACTAGCGGCAAAGAGACCCAGTACTTC
CASSGRTSGKETQYF